These 14 T cell receptor beta chains were sequenced from one sample in a study of blood T cells in healthy people across ages. Together with a sample-barcoded 5' primer, a J-beta primer mix was included in a second PCR lasting about 7 to 11 cycles. Via MiXCR, TCRdb re-called the 5' RACE reads, giving one row per CDR3 protein. The repertoire includes about 1.5 million distinct CDR3 sequences, roughly 43% of them detected once, and about 3.8% sits in the top ten. The sequencing sample was made of blood. These receptors came from a woman aged 18-29 years in good health.

The chain carries TRBV29-1 and TRBJ1-1, with a tentative D call TRBD1 (6 bases). This CDR3 spans 15 amino acids. Trimming removed 3 bases at V and 6 bases at J, with 20 bases between. Germline CDR1 reads SQVTM; CDR2 reads ANQGSEA. CDR3 in amino acids: CSVDGNREGVAEAFF. DNA for the CDR3: TGCAGCGTTGATGGAAACAGGGAGGGGGTTGCTGAAGCTTTCTTT.

This chain joins TRBV20-1 and TRBJ2-3; TRBD2 matches 11 bases. From germline, CDR1 is DFQATT and CDR2 SNEGSKA (reference sequence). The CDR3 has 17 amino acids. Trimming cost V 2 bases and J 0 bases; bases outside gene matches: 7. CDR3 region: CSARITSGGLSTDTQYF. DNA for the CDR3: TGCAGTGCTAGAATTACTAGCGGGGGTCTAAGCACAGATACGCAGTATTTT.

This clonotype was observed a few times. V and J are TRBV6-5 and TRBJ2-7, with 12 bases lining up with TRBD2. The V gene's germline CDR1 is MNHEY and CDR2 SVGAGI. Trimming took 4 bases from V and 2 from J; bases not matched to a gene: 3. This CDR3 is 15 amino acids long. CDR3 nucleotide sequence: TGTGCCAGCAGTTCCGCTAGCGGGGGGGCCTACGAGCAGTACTTC. Its translation: CASSSASGGAYEQYF.

In this sample, this clonotype turned up many times. The genes are TRBV7-2 and TRBJ2-3; tentative D call: TRBD2 (6 bases). The germline gives CDR1 SGHTA, CDR2 FQGNSA. Trimming left V 5 bases short and J 1 base short, with 7 bases between. The CDR3 has 13 amino acids. In DNA, the CDR3 is TGTGCCAGCAGCCCGGGGGGCACAGATACGCAGTATTTT. The encoded protein is CASSPGGTDTQYF.

The chain joins TRBV28 to TRBJ2-6; the D is unclear. The CDR3 consists of 15 residues. The V end was cut by 8 bases, the J end by 7 bases, with 18 bases between. Germline CDR1 reads MDHEN; CDR2 reads SYDVKM. The CDR3 is CASSRTGTVANVLTF. Written as DNA, the CDR3 is TGTGCCAGCTCGCGCACGGGCACTGTAGCCAACGTCCTGACTTTC. The full variable domain, in which reference TRBV28 and TRBJ2-6 provide the parts outside the CDR3, is DVKVTQSSRYLVKRTGEKVFLECVQDMDHENMFWYRQDPGLGLRLIYFSYDVKMKEKGDIPEGYSVSREKKERFSLILESASTNQTSMYLCASSRTGTVANVLTFGAGSRLTVL.

A few counts support this clonotype. J is TRBJ1-2 and V is TRBV6-1; 7 bases line up with TRBD1. The germline V gene encodes CDR1 MNHNS and CDR2 SASEGT. The trim removed 6 bases at V and 5 bases at J, leaving 6 bases unmatched. The CDR3 has 13 residues. This CDR3 is CASRAGTEYGYTF. CDR3 nucleotide sequence: TGTGCCAGCAGAGCCGGGACAGAATATGGCTACACCTTC.

The table lists this clonotype with a few counts. The junction shows a germline mismatch at one end, possibly a read error. The chain couples TRBV6-5 to TRBJ1-2; 7 bases map to TRBD1. CDR3 length: 15 amino acids. Germline V CDR1 and CDR2: MNHEY, SVGAGI. The CDR3 nucleotides read TGTGCAAGCACTCAAGCAGACAGGGCAAGCTATGGCTACACCTTC. Protein sequence: CASTQADRASYGYTF.

This rearrangement joins TRBV6-5 to TRBJ2-5; TRBD1 agrees at 7 bases. The germline V gene encodes CDR1 MNHEY and CDR2 SVGAGI. V dropped 5 bases and J dropped 3; count of bases not matched to a gene: 6. The CDR3 consists of 14 residues. This CDR3 reads CASSDGTEKETQYF. CDR3 coding DNA: TGTGCCAGCAGTGATGGGACAGAAAAAGAGACCCAGTACTTC.

The chain employs TRBV12-3 or TRBV12-4 and TRBJ2-2, with D possibly matching TRBD2 (6 bases). V dropped 3 bases and J dropped 5 bases, with 16 bases sitting between them. The CDR3 runs to 16 residues. CDR3: CASSFGREHRTGELFF. The CDR3 nucleotides are TGTGCCAGCAGTTTTGGACGGGAGCATAGGACCGGGGAGCTGTTTTTT.

The gene calls are TRBV27 and TRBJ2-4; D is unclear. V lost 4 bases and J lost 0, with 10 bases in between. Germline values: CDR1 MNHEY, CDR2 SMNVEV (reference sequence). CDR3 length: 15 residues. CDR3 amino acids: CASSSMGLAKNIQYF. Here the CDR3 DNA reads TGTGCCAGCAGTTCCATGGGCCTAGCCAAAAACATTCAGTACTTC.

This chain joins TRBV4-2 and TRBJ2-1; D unresolved. CDR3 length: 16 residues. CDR1 and CDR2 from the germline V gene are LGHNA and YNFKEQ. V dropped 0 bases and J dropped 5 bases, with 14 bases sitting between them. CDR3: CASSQEWQVRDNEQFF. The CDR3, as DNA: TGTGCCAGCAGCCAAGAGTGGCAGGTACGCGACAATGAGCAGTTCTTC.

The V call is TRBV20-1, the J call TRBJ2-1; either TRBD1 or TRBD2 may supply D (7 bases each). This CDR3 has 14 amino acids. Per germline, CDR1 DFQATT and CDR2 SNEGSKA (reference sequence). Trimming left V 0 bases short and J 6 bases short, with 12 bases between. The CDR3 nucleotides are TGCAGTGCTAGAGATCGCAGGGGGGGCAATGAGCAGTTCTTC. Amino acids: CSARDRRGGNEQFF.

The chain is built from TRBV27 and TRBJ2-7; possible D gene TRBD1, 6 bases. CDR3 length equals 16 residues. Per germline, CDR1 MNHEY and CDR2 SMNVEV (reference sequence). Trimming stripped 0 bases from V and 2 bases from J, with 14 bases between. The CDR3 here is CASSLSDSLATYEQYF. CDR3 nucleotide sequence: TGTGCCAGCAGTTTATCGGACAGCCTCGCCACCTACGAGCAGTACTTC.

V is TRBV20-1 and J is TRBJ2-5, with 8 bases identical to TRBD1. The CDR3 extends over 14 amino acids. The J segment lost 1 base and the V segment lost 6 bases, leaving 7 bases of the junction unmatched. Germline values: CDR1 DFQATT, CDR2 SNEGSKA (reference sequence). The CDR3 here is CSASPGTGQETQYF. The CDR3, as DNA: TGCAGTGCCTCCCCCGGGACAGGCCAAGAGACCCAGTACTTC.